This is a list of T cell receptor beta chains from one sample in a study of cytomegalovirus exposure and HLA in healthy donors. TCRdb keeps only in-frame clones here, not all; method: immunoSEQ multiplex PCR. Counted here are under 250,000 clones, 65% to 85% occurring once; the ten biggest clones make up around 1.7%. Sample: PBMCs. These receptors were collected from a man in his fifties in good health and CMV-seronegative. Both conserved end residues are part of each CDR3. Each record gives: V gene, J gene, D gene, clone size, CDR3 protein, CDR3 DNA. The D gene is left open where the match is weak. A clone size is listed for some rows: how often the clone was seen (once, few, many), or a class if it is expanded.

TRBV18	TRBJ2-1	NA	NA	CASSPGSYNEQFF	TGTGCCAGCTCACCAGGGAGTTACAATGAGCAGTTCTTC
TRBV14	TRBJ1-1	NA	NA	CASSQGAVREAFF	TGTGCCAGCAGCCAAGGGGCCGTCCGTGAAGCTTTCTTT
TRBV10-3	TRBJ2-7	NA	NA	CAISGNSYEQYF	TGTGCCATCAGCGGGAACTCCTACGAGCAGTACTTC
TRBV5-1	TRBJ1-4	NA	NA	CASSLGQINEKLFF	TGCGCCAGCAGCTTGGGACAGATTAATGAAAAACTGTTTTTT
TRBV7-8	TRBJ2-1	TRBD2	once	CASSLARLAGVYNEQFF	TGTGCCAGCAGCTTAGCGCGTCTAGCGGGAGTCTACAATGAGCAGTTCTTC
TRBV4-2	TRBJ2-7	TRBD1	NA	CASSQTGGRDEQYF	TGTGCCAGCAGCCAGACAGGGGGCCGGGACGAGCAGTACTTC
TRBV5-1	TRBJ1-5	NA	NA	CASSRLGAPNQPQHF	TGCGCCAGCAGTCGTCTGGGAGCGCCCAATCAGCCCCAGCATTTT
TRBV7-9	TRBJ1-2	NA	NA	CASTPLEGYGYTF	TGTGCCAGCACCCCCCTGGAGGGCTATGGCTACACCTTC
TRBV30	TRBJ2-5	TRBD1	NA	CAWDTGVTETQYF	TGTGCCTGGGATACAGGGGTGACAGAGACCCAGTACTTC
TRBV15	TRBJ2-2	NA	NA	CATSREGQNQPGELFF	TGTGCCACCAGCAGAGAGGGGCAGAACCAGCCCGGGGAGCTGTTTTTT
TRBV27	TRBJ2-1	TRBD2	NA	CASSLSGASGPAYNEQFF	TGTGCCAGCAGTTTATCCGGGGCTAGCGGTCCTGCCTACAATGAGCAGTTCTTC
TRBV5-5	TRBJ2-2	NA	NA	CASSLEGLLGTGELFF	TGTGCCAGCAGCTTGGAGGGGCTCCTAGGGACCGGGGAGCTGTTTTTT
TRBV11-3	TRBJ2-1	NA	NA	CASSLTSRNEQFF	TGTGCCAGCAGCTTAACTAGCAGGAATGAGCAGTTCTTC
TRBV2	TRBJ1-4	NA	many	CASRELGPPEKLFF	TGTGCCAGCAGGGAGTTGGGGCCGCCTGAAAAACTGTTTTTT
TRBV10-3	TRBJ2-3	TRBD1	NA	CATQGAGGTDTQYF	TGTGCCACCCAGGGGGCGGGCGGCACAGATACGCAGTATTTT
TRBV28	TRBJ1-4	NA	NA	CAALGKGRGEKLFF	TGTGCCGCTCTCGGTAAGGGCAGGGGTGAAAAACTGTTTTTT
TRBV27	TRBJ2-7	NA	few	CASSHRDSSYEQYF	TGTGCCAGCAGTCACCGGGACTCCTCCTACGAGCAGTACTTC
TRBV28	TRBJ2-7	TRBD2	NA	CASIPGLAVGEQYF	TGTGCCAGCATACCGGGACTAGCGGTAGGCGAGCAGTACTTC
TRBV29-1	TRBJ1-1	TRBD1	NA	CSVAGTGGAGTEAFF	TGCAGCGTTGCGGGGACAGGGGGCGCGGGAACTGAAGCTTTCTTT
TRBV6-5	TRBJ1-1	NA	NA	CASSSSRNTEAFF	TGTGCCAGCAGCTCCTCTAGGAACACTGAAGCTTTCTTT
TRBV2	TRBJ2-5	TRBD2	NA	CASRGGRARETQYF	TGTGCCAGCAGGGGGGGGAGGGCCCGGGAGACCCAGTACTTC
TRBV6-1	TRBJ2-7	NA	NA	CASIRLANPYEQYF	TGTGCCAGCATAAGGCTAGCGAACCCCTACGAGCAGTACTTC
TRBV5-1	TRBJ2-2	NA	once	CASSSLLVGELLF	TGCGCCAGCAGCAGCCTTTTGGTCGGGGAGCTGCTTTTT
TRBV28	TRBJ2-7	TRBD2	NA	CASRTGTSSYEQYF	TGTGCCAGCAGGACCGGGACTAGCTCCTACGAGCAGTACTTC
TRBV5-1	TRBJ1-5	TRBD1	few	CASSQGTGVNQPQHF	TGCGCCAGCAGCCAGGGGACAGGGGTCAATCAGCCCCAGCATTTT
TRBV10-3	TRBJ2-7	NA	few	CAISDDLYEQYF	TGTGCCATCAGTGACGACTTATACGAGCAGTACTTC
TRBV27	TRBJ1-5	TRBD1	NA	CASRPGTGSNQPQHF	TGTGCCAGCAGACCCGGGACAGGGAGCAATCAGCCCCAGCATTTT
TRBV5-4	TRBJ2-1	NA	NA	CASSLLGGASYNEQFF	TGTGCCAGCAGCTTGTTAGGGGGAGCCTCCTACAATGAGCAGTTCTTC
TRBV5-1	TRBJ1-1	TRBD1	NA	CASSAGTVEAFF	TGCGCCAGCAGCGCCGGGACAGTTGAAGCTTTCTTT
TRBV29-1	TRBJ2-1	NA	NA	CSVGAGYNEQFF	TGCAGCGTGGGAGCAGGCTACAATGAGCAGTTCTTC
TRBV7-2	TRBJ2-7	TRBD2	NA	CASSLGTSGRDEQYF	TGTGCCAGCAGCTTAGGGACTAGCGGGAGAGACGAGCAGTACTTC
TRBV27	TRBJ2-1	NA	NA	CASSQGLVEGEQFF	TGTGCCAGCAGTCAGGGGCTAGTAGAAGGTGAGCAGTTCTTC
TRBV5-1	TRBJ2-1	TRBD2	once	CASSLAPSGSRYEQFF	TGCGCCAGCAGCTTGGCACCTAGCGGGAGTCGGTATGAGCAGTTCTTC
TRBV10-3	TRBJ2-1	TRBD2	few	CAISEGAGVYNEQFF	TGTGCCATCAGTGAGGGAGCGGGAGTTTACAATGAGCAGTTCTTC
TRBV30	TRBJ1-1	TRBD1	NA	CAWAGQGAGAFF	TGTGCCTGGGCCGGACAGGGGGCAGGAGCTTTCTTT
TRBV6-4	TRBJ1-4	NA	NA	CASSDSRGGTNEKLFF	TGTGCCAGCAGTGACTCCCGGGGTGGAACTAATGAAAAACTGTTTTTT
TRBV27	TRBJ2-1	NA	NA	CASSLFAGIRNEQFF	TGTGCCAGCAGTTTATTTGCGGGGATTAGGAATGAGCAGTTCTTC
TRBV5-1	TRBJ2-7	NA	NA	CASSLETSRENEQYF	TGCGCCAGCAGCTTGGAAACTAGCCGGGAGAACGAGCAGTACTTC
TRBV7-9	TRBJ2-7	TRBD2	NA	CASSFGLAGGEQYF	TGTGCCAGCAGCTTTGGTCTAGCGGGAGGCGAGCAGTACTTC
TRBV9	TRBJ2-2	NA	NA	CASSVLQGNTGELFF	TGTGCCAGCAGCGTACTCCAGGGAAACACCGGGGAGCTGTTTTTT
TRBV9	TRBJ2-7	NA	NA	CASSLADSYEQYF	TGTGCCAGCAGCCTCGCGGACTCCTACGAGCAGTACTTC
TRBV19	TRBJ1-2	NA	NA	CASSTPDRNYGYTF	TGTGCCAGTAGTACCCCGGACAGAAACTATGGCTACACCTTC
TRBV7-8	TRBJ1-3	NA	NA	CASSLDPGEPSGNTIYF	TGTGCCAGCAGCTTAGATCCAGGGGAACCCTCTGGAAACACCATATATTTT
TRBV14	TRBJ2-5	NA	NA	CASSRTPETQYF	TGTGCCAGCAGCCGGACACCAGAGACCCAGTACTTC
TRBV5-1	TRBJ2-5	NA	NA	CASSLADSRETQYF	TGCGCCAGCAGCTTGGCGGATAGCCGGGAGACCCAGTACTTC
TRBV30	TRBJ1-2	TRBD1	few	CAWEQGAGYGYTF	TGTGCCTGGGAACAGGGGGCAGGGTATGGCTACACCTTC
TRBV4-1	TRBJ2-7	NA	NA	CASSPYGAAEQYF	TGCGCCAGCAGCCCCTACGGAGCAGCGGAGCAGTACTTC
TRBV11-2	TRBJ1-2	NA	NA	CASSYALGGGHYGYTF	TGTGCCAGCAGTTACGCCCTCGGGGGAGGTCACTATGGCTACACCTTC